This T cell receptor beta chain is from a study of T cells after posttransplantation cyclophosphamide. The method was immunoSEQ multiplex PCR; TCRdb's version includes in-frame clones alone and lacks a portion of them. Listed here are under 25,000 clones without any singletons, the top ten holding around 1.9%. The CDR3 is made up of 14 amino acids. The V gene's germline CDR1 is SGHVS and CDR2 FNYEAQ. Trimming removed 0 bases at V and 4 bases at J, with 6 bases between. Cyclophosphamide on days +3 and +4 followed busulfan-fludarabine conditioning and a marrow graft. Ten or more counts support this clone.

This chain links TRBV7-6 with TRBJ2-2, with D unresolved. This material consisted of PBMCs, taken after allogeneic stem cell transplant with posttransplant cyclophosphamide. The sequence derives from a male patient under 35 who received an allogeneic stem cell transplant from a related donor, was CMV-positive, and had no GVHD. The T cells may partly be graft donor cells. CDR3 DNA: TGTGCCAGCAGCTTAGCCTCCAGCACCGGGGAGCTGTTTTTT. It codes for CASSLASSTGELFF.